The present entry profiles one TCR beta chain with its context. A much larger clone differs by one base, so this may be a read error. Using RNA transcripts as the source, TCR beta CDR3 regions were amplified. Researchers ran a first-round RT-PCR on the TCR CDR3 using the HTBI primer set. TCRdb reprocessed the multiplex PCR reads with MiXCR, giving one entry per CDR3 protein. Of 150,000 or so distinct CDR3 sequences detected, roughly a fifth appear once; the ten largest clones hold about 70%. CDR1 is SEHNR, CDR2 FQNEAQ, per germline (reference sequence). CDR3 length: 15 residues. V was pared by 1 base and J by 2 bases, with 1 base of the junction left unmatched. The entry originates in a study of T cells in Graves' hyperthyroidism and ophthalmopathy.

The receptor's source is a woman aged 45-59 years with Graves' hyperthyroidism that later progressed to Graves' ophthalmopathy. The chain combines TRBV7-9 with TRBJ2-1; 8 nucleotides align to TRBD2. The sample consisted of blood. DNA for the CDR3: TGTGCCAGCAGCTTAGGACTAGCGACCTACAATGAGCAGTTCTTC. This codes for CASSLGLATYNEQFF. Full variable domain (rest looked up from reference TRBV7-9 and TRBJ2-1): DTGVSQNPRHKITKRGQNVTFRCDPISEHNRLYWYRQTLGQGPEFLTYFQNEAQLEKSRLLSDRFSAERPKGSFSTLEIQRTEQGDSAMYLCASSLGLATYNEQFFGPGTRLTVL.